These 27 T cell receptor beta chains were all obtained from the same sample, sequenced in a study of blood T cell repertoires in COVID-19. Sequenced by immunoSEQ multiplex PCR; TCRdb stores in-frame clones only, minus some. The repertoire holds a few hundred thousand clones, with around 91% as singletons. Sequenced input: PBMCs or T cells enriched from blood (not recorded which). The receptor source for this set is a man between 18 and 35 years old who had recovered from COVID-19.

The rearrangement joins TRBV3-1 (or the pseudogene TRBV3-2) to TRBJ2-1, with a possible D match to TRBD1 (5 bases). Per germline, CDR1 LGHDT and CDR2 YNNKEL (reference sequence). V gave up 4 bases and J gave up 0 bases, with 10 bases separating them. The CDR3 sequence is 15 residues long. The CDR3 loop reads CASSLGHFSYNEQFF. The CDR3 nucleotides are TGTGCCAGCAGCCTAGGACACTTCTCCTACAATGAGCAGTTCTTC.

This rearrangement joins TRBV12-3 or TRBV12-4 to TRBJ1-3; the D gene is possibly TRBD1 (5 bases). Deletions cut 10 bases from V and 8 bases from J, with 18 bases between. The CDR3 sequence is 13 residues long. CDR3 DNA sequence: TGTGCCACCACGGGCAGGGTGGGGTACACCATATATTTT. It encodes CATTGRVGYTIYF.

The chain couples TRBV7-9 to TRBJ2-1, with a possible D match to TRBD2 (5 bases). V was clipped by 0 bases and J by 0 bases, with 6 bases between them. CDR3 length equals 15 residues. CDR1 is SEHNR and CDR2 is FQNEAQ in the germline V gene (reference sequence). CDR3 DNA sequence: TGTGCCAGCAGCTTAGCGGGGAGCTCCTACAATGAGCAGTTCTTC. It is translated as CASSLAGSSYNEQFF.

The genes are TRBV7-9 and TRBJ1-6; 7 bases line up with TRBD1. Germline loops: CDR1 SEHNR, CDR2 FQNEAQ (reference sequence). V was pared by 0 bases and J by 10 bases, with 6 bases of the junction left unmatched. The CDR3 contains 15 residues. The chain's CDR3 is CASSLASGTESPLHF. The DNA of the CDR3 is TGTGCCAGCAGCTTAGCGTCCGGGACAGAGTCACCCCTCCACTTT. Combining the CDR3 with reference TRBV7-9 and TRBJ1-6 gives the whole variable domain DTGVSQNPRHKITKRGQNVTFRCDPISEHNRLYWYRQTLGQGPEFLTYFQNEAQLEKSRLLSDRFSAERPKGSFSTLEIQRTEQGDSAMYLCASSLASGTESPLHFGNGTRLTVT.

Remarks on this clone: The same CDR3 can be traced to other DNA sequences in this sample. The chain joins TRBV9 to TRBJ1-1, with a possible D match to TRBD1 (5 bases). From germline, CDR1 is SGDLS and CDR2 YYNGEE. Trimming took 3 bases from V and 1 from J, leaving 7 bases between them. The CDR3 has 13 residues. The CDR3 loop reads CASSAQGNTEAFF. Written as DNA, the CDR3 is TGTGCCAGCAGCGCCCAGGGGAACACTGAAGCTTTCTTT.

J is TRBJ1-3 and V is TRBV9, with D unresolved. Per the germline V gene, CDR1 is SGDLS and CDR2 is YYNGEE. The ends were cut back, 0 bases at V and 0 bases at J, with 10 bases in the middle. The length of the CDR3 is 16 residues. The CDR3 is CASSVEAPHSGNTIYF. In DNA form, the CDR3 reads TGTGCCAGCAGCGTAGAAGCCCCTCACTCTGGAAACACCATATATTTT.

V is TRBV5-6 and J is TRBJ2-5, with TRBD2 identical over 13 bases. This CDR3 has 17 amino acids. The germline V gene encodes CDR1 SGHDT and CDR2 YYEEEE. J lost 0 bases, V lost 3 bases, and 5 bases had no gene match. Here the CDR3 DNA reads TGTGCCAGCAGCTCTATCGGACTAGCGGGAGACCAAGAGACCCAGTACTTC. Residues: CASSSIGLAGDQETQYF.

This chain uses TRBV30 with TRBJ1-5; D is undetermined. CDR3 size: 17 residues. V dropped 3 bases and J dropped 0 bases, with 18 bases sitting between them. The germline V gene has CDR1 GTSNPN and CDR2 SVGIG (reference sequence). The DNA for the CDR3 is TGTGCCTGGAGCTCCACCTCAGGATCCTATAGCAATCAGCCCCAGCATTTT. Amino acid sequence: CAWSSTSGSYSNQPQHF.

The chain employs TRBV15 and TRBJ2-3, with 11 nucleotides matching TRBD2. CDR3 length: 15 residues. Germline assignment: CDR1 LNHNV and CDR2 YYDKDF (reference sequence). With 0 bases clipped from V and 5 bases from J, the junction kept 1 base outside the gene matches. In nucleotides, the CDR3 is TGTGCCACCAGCAGAGACGGGACTAGCGGAGATACGCAGTATTTT. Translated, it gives CATSRDGTSGDTQYF. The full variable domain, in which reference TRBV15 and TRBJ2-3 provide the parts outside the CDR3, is DAMVIQNPRYQVTQFGKPVTLSCSQTLNHNVMYWYQQKSSQAPKLLFHYYDKDFNNEADTPDNFQSRRPNTSFCFLDIRSPGLGDTAMYLCATSRDGTSGDTQYFGPGTRLTVL.

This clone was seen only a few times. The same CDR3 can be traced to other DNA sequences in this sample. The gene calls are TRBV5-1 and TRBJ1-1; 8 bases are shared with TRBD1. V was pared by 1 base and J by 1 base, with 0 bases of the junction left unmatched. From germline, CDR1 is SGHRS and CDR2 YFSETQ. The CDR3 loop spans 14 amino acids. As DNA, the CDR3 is TGCGCCAGCAGCTTGACAGGGGGGAACACTGAAGCTTTCTTT. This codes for CASSLTGGNTEAFF.

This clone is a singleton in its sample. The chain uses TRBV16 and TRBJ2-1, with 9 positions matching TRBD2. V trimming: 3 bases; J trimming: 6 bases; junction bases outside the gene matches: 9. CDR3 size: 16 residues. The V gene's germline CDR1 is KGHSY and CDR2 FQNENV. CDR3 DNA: TGTGCCAGCAGCCACCTAGGTAGCGGGAGAACCAATGAGCAGTTCTTC. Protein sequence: CASSHLGSGRTNEQFF.

CDR3 bases: TGTGCCAGCAGTGAATGGACAGGGGGCACTGAAGCTTTCTTT. The encoded protein is CASSEWTGGTEAFF. V is TRBV2 and J is TRBJ1-1; 10 bases match TRBD1. Germline CDR1 is SNHLY and CDR2 is FYNNEI. The CDR3 is made up of 14 amino acids. With 2 bases clipped from V and 4 bases from J, the junction kept 1 base outside the gene matches.

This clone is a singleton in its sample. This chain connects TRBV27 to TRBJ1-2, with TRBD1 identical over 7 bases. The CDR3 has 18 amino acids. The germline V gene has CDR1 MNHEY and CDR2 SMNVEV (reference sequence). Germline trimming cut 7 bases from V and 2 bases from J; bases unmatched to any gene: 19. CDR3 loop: CASTPPGQPILPNYGYTF. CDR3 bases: TGTGCCAGCACCCCCCCGGGACAGCCGATTCTTCCCAACTATGGCTACACCTTC.

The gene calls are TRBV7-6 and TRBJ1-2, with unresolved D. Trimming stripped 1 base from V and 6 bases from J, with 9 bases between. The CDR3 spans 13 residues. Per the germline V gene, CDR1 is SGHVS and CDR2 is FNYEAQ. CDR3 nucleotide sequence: TGTGCCAGCAGCTTAGGCGGGAGGAATGGCTACACCTTC. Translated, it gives CASSLGGRNGYTF.

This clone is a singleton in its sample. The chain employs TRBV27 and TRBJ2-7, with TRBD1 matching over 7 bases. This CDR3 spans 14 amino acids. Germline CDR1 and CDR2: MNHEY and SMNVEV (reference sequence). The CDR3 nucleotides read TGTGCGAGCTCTCTGGGGACAGAAACCTACGAGCAGTACTTC. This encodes CASSLGTETYEQYF.

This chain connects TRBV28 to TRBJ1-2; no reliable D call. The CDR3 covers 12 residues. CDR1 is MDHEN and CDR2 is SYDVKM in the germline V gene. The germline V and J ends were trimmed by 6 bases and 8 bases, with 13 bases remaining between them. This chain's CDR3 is CASSPAAGGYTF. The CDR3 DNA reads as TGTGCCAGCAGCCCGGCCGCGGGGGGCTACACCTTC.

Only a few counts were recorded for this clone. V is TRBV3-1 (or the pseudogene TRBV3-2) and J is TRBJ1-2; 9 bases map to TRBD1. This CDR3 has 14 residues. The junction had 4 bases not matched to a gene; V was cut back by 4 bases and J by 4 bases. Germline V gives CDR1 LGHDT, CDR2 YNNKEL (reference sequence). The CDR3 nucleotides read TGTGCCAGCAGCCCGACAGGGGGTGGCTATGGCTACACCTTC. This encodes CASSPTGGGYGYTF.

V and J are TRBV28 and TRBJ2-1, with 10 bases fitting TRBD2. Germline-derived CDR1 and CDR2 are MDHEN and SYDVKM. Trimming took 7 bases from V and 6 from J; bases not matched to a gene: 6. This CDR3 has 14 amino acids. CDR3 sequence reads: CASKTSGKGNEQFF. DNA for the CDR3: TGTGCCAGCAAAACTAGCGGGAAGGGCAATGAGCAGTTCTTC.

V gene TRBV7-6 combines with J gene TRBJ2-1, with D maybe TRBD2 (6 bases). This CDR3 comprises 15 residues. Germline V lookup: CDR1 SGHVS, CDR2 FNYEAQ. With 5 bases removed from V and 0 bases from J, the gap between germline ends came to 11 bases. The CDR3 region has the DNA TGTGCCAGCAGCCTAAACGGGGGCTCCTACAATGAGCAGTTCTTC. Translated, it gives CASSLNGGSYNEQFF.

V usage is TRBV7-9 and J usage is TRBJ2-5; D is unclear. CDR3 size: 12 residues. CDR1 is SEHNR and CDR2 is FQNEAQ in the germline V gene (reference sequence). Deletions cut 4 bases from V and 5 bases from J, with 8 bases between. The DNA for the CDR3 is TGTGCCAGCAGCTGGCGGCGCGAGACCCAGTACTTC. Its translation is CASSWRRETQYF. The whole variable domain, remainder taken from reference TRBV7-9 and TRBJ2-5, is DTGVSQNPRHKITKRGQNVTFRCDPISEHNRLYWYRQTLGQGPEFLTYFQNEAQLEKSRLLSDRFSAERPKGSFSTLEIQRTEQGDSAMYLCASSWRRETQYFGPGTRLLVL.

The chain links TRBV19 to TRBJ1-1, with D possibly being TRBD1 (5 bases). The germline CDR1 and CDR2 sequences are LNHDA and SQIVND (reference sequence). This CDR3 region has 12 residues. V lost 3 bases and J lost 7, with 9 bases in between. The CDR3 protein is CASSIRVGEAFF. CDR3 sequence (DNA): TGTGCCAGTAGTATCAGGGTCGGTGAAGCTTTCTTT. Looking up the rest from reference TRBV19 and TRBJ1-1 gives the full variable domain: DGGITQSPKYLFRKEGQNVTLSCEQNLNHDAMYWYRQDPGQGLRLIYYSQIVNDFQKGDIAEGYSVSREKKESFPLTVTSAQKNPTAFYLCASSIRVGEAFFGQGTRLTVV.

This CDR3 reads CASSEAGGEISPLHF. CDR3 DNA: TGTGCCAGCAGTGAAGCCGGAGGGGAAATTTCACCCCTCCACTTT. The V and J genes are TRBV2 and TRBJ1-6; tentatively, D is TRBD1 (5 bases). Germline CDR1 is SNHLY and CDR2 is FYNNEI. Trimming took 0 bases from V and 9 from J, leaving 12 bases between them. There are 15 residues in the CDR3.

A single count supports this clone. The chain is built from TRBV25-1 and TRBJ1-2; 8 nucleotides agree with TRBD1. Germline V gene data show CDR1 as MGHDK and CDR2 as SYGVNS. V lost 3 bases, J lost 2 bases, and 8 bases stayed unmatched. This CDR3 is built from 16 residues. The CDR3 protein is CASSDYSRQGNYGYTF. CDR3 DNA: TGTGCCAGCAGTGACTACTCTAGACAGGGGAACTATGGCTACACCTTC.

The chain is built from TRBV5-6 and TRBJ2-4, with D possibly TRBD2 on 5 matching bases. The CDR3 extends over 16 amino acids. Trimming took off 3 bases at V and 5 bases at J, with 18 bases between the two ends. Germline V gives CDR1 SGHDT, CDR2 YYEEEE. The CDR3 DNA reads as TGTGCCAGCAGCTCCTCCCATCGGGGTAAGGAAAACATTCAGTACTTC. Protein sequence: CASSSSHRGKENIQYF.

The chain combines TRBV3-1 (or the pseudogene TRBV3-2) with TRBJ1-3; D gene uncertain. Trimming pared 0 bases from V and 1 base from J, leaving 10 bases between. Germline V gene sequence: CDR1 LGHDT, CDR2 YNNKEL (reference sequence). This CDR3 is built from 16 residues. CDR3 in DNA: TGTGCCAGCAGCCAAGAGTACGGGATATCTGGAAACACCATATATTTT. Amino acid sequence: CASSQEYGISGNTIYF.

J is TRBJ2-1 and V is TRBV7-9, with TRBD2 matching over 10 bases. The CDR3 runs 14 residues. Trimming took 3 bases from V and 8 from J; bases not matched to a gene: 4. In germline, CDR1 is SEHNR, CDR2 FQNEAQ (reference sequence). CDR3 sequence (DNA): TGTGCCAGCAGCTTCGGACTAGCGGAGGATGAGCAGTTCTTC. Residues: CASSFGLAEDEQFF.

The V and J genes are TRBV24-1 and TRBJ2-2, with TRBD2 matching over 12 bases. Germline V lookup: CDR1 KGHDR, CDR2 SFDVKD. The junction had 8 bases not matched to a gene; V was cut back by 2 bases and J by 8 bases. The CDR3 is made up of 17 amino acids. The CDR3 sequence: CATSDSGLAGRSGELFF. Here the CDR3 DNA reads TGTGCCACCAGTGATTCCGGACTAGCGGGAAGGTCTGGGGAGCTGTTTTTT.